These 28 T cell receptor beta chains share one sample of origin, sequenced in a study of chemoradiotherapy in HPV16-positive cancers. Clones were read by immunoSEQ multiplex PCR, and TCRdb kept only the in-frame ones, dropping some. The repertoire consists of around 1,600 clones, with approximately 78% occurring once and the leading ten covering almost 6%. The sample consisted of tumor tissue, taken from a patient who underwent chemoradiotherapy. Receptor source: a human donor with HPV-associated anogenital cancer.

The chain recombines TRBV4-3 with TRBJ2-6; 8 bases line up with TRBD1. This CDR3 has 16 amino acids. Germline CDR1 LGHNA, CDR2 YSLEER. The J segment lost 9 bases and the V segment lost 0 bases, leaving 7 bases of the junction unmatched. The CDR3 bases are TGCGCCAGCAGCCAAGATTATGGGACAGGAGGCAACGTCCTGACTTTC. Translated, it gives CASSQDYGTGGNVLTF.

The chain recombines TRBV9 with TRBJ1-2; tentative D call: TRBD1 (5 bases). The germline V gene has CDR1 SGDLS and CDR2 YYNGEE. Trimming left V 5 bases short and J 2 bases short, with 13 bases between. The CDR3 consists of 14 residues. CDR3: CASSPGTPNYGYTF. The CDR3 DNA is TGTGCCAGCAGTCCAGGGACCCCCAACTATGGCTACACCTTC.

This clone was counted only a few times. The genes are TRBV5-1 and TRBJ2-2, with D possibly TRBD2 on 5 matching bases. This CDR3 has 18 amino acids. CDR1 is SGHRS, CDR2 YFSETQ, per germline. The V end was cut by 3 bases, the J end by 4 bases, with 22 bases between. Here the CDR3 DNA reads TGCGCCAGCAGCTGGACTTTCGGGCCGGGAACCGTCACCGGGGAGCTGTTTTTT. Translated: CASSWTFGPGTVTGELFF.

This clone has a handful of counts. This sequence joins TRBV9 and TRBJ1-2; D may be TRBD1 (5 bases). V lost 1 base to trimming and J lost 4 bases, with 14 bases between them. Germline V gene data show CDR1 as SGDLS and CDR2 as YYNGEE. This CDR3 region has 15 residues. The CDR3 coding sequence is TGTGCCAGCAGCGTAACGGGCAGGGAGGGCTATGGCTACACCTTC. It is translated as CASSVTGREGYGYTF.

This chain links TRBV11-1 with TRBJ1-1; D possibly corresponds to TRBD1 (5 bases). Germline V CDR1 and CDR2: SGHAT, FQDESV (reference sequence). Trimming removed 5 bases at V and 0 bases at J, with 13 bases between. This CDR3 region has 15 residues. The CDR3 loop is CASSMLAGLNTEAFF. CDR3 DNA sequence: TGTGCCAGCAGCATGCTTGCAGGGCTGAACACTGAAGCTTTCTTT. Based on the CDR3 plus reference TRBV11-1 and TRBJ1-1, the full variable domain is EAEVAQSPRYKITEKSQAVAFWCDPISGHATLYWYRQILGQGPELLVQFQDESVVDDSQLPKDRFSAERLKGVDSTLKIQPAELGDSAMYLCASSMLAGLNTEAFFGQGTRLTVV.

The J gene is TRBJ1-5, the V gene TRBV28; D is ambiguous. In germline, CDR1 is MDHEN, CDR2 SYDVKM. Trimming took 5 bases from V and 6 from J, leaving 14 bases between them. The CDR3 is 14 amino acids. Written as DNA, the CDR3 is TGTGCCAGCAGTGGAGTGGGATACGGTCAGCCCCAGCATTTT. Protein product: CASSGVGYGQPQHF.

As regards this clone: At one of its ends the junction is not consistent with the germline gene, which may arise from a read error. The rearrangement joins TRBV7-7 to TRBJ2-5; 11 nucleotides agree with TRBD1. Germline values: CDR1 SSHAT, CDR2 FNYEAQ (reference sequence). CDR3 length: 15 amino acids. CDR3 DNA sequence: TGTGCTAGCAGCTTTGGGACAGGGGGGCAAGAGACCCAGTACTTC. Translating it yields CASSFGTGGQETQYF.

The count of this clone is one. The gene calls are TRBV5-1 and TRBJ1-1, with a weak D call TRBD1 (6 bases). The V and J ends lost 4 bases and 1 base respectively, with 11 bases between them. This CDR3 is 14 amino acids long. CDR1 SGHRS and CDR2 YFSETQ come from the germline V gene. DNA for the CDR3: TGCGCCAGCAGCCCAGGGGAGGGGAACACTGAAGCTTTCTTT. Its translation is CASSPGEGNTEAFF.

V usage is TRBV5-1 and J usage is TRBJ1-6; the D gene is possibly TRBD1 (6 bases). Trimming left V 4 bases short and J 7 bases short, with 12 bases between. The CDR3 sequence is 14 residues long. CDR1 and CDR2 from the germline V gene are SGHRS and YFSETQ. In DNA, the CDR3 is TGCGCCAGCAGCCTCACAGGGATCAATTCACCCCTCCACTTT. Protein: CASSLTGINSPLHF.

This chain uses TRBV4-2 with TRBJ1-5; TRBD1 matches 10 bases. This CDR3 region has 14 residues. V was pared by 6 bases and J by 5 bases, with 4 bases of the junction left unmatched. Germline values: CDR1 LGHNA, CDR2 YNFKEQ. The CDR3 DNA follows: TGTGCCAGCAGGGACAGGGGGGGAGATCAGCCCCAGCATTTT. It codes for CASRDRGGDQPQHF.

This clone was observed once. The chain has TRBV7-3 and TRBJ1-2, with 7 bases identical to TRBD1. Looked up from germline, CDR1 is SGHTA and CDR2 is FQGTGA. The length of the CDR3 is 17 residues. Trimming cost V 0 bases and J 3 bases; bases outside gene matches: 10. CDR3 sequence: CASSLTAGGGFDYGYTF. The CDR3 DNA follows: TGTGCCAGCAGCTTAACTGCTGGAGGGGGCTTTGACTATGGCTACACCTTC.

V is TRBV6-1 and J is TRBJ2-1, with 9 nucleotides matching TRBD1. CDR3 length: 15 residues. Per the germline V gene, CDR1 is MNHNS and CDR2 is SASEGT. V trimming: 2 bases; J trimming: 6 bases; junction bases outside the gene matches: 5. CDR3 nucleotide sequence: TGTGCCAGCAGTGAATTGGGACAGGGTTCCAATGAGCAGTTCTTC. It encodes CASSELGQGSNEQFF.

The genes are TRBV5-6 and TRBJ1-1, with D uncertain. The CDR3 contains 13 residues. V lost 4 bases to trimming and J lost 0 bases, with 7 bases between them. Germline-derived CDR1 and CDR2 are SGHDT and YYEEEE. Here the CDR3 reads CASSPGMNTEAFF. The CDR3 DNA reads TGTGCCAGCAGCCCCGGGATGAACACTGAAGCTTTCTTT.

In DNA, the CDR3 is TGTGCCAGCAGCTTACTAGCGGGGGGACACTCCTACAATGAGCAGTTCTTC. Its translation is CASSLLAGGHSYNEQFF. This chain joins TRBV11-2 and TRBJ2-1, with 11 bases aligning to TRBD2. In germline, CDR1 is SGHAT, CDR2 FQNNGV. CDR3 size: 17 residues. V dropped 2 bases and J dropped 0; count of bases not matched to a gene: 3.

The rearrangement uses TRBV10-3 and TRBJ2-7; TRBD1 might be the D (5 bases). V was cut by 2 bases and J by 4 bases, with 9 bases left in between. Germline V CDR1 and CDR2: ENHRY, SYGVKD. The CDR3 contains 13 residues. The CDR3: CAISEVGAYEQYF. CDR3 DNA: TGTGCCATCAGTGAGGTTGGGGCTTACGAGCAGTACTTC.

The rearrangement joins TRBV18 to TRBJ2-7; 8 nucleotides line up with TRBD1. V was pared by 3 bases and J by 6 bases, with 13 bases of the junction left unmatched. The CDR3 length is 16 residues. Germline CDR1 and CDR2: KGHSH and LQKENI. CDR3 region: CASSPRIGQGAREQYF. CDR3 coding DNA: TGTGCCAGCTCACCTCGGATCGGGCAGGGGGCCCGCGAGCAGTACTTC.

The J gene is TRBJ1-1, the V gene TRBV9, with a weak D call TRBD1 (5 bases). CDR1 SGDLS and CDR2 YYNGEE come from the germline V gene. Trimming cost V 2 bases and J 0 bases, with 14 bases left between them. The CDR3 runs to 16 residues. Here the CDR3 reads CASSVRPQGLNTEAFF. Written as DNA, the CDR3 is TGTGCCAGCAGCGTTAGACCCCAGGGTTTGAACACTGAAGCTTTCTTT.

The CDR3 sequence is CASSYRAGPNEQFF. CDR3 coding DNA: TGTGCCAGCAGCTATAGAGCTGGCCCCAATGAGCAGTTCTTC. The chain combines TRBV11-3 with TRBJ2-1; the D is unclear. Germline-derived CDR1 and CDR2 are SGHNT and YENEEA. The CDR3 sequence is 14 residues long. V was trimmed by 4 bases and J by 6 bases, leaving 13 bases between them.

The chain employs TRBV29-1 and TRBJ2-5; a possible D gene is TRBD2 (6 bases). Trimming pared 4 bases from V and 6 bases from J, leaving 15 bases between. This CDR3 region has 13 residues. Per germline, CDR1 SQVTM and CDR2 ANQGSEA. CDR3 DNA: TGCAGCGTTGGATTGTCGGGGAGGCAGACCCAGTACTTC. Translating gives CSVGLSGRQTQYF.

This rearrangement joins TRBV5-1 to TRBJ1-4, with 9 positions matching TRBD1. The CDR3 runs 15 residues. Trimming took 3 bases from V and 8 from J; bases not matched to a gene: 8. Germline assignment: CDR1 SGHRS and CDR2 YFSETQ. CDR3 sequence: CASSSGQGIGEKLFF. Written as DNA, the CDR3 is TGCGCCAGCAGCTCCGGACAGGGGATTGGCGAAAAACTGTTTTTT.

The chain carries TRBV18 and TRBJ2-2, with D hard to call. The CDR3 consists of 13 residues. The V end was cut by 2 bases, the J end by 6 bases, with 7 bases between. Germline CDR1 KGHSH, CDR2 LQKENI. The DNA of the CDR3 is TGTGCCAGCTCACCAACCGGGCCCGGGGAGCTGTTTTTT. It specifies CASSPTGPGELFF. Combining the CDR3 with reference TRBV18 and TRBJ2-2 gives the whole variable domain NAGVMQNPRHLVRRRGQEARLRCSPMKGHSHVYWYRQLPEEGLKFMVYLQKENIIDESGMPKERFSAEFPKEGPSILRIQQVVRGDSAAYFCASSPTGPGELFFGEGSRLTVL.

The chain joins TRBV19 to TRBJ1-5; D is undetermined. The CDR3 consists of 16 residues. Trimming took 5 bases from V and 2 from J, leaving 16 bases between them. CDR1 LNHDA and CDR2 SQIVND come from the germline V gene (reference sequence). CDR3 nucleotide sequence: TGTGCCAGTAGTGTACTTGGACGACGGGGCAATCAGCCCCAGCATTTT. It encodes CASSVLGRRGNQPQHF.

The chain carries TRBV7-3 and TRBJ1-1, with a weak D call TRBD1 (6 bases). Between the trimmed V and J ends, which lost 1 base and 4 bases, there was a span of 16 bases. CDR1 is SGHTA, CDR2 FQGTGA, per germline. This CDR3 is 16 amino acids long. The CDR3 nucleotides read TGTGCCAGCAGCTTAAGACCGGGGGCGGGTGTCACTGAAGCTTTCTTT. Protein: CASSLRPGAGVTEAFF.

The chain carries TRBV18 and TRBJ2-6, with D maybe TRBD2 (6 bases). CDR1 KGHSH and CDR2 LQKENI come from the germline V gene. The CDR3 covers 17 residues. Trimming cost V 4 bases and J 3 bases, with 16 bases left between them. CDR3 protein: CASSQAGWVDGANVLTF. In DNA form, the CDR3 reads TGTGCCAGCTCACAAGCGGGCTGGGTTGATGGGGCCAACGTCCTGACTTTC. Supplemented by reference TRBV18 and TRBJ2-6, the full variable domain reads NAGVMQNPRHLVRRRGQEARLRCSPMKGHSHVYWYRQLPEEGLKFMVYLQKENIIDESGMPKERFSAEFPKEGPSILRIQQVVRGDSAAYFCASSQAGWVDGANVLTFGAGSRLTVL.

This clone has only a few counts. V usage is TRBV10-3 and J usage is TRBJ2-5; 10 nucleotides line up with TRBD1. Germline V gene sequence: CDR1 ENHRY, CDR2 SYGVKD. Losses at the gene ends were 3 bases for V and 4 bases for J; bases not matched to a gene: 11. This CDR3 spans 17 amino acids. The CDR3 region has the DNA TGTGCCATCAGTGATCTTGGGGGACAGGGGTTTCGAGAGACCCAGTACTTC. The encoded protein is CAISDLGGQGFRETQYF.

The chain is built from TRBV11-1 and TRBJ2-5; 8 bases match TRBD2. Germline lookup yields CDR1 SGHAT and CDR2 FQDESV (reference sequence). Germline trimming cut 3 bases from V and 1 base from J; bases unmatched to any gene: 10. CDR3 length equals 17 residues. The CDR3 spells CASSLGYDGGGQETQYF. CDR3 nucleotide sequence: TGTGCCAGCAGCTTGGGGTATGACGGGGGGGGCCAAGAGACCCAGTACTTC.

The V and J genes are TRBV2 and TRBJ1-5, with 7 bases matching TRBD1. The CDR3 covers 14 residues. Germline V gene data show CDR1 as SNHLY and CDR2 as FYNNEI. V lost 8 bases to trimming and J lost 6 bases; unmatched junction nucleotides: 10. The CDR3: CASRPRQGPQPQHF. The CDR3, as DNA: TGTGCCAGCCGTCCAAGACAGGGCCCTCAGCCCCAGCATTTT. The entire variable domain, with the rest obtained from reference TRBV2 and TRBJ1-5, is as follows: EPEVTQTPSHQVTQMGQEVILRCVPISNHLYFYWYRQILGQKVEFLVSFYNNEISEKSEIFDDQFSVERPDGSNFTLKIRSTKLEDSAMYFCASRPRQGPQPQHFGDGTRLSIL.

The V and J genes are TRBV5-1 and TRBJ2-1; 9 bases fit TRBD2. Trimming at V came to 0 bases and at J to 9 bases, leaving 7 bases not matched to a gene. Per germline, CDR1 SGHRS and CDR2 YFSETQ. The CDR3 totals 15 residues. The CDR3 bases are TGCGCCAGCAGCTTGGCCGAGGGGCGGGGGGGTGAGCAGTTCTTC. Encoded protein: CASSLAEGRGGEQFF. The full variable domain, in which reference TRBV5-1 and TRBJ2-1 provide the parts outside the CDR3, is KAGVTQTPRYLIKTRGQQVTLSCSPISGHRSVSWYQQTPGQGLQFLFEYFSETQRNKGNFPGRFSGRQFSNSRSEMNVSTLELGDSALYLCASSLAEGRGGEQFFGPGTRLTVL.